This entry concerns a single T cell receptor beta chain. The source of the sample is a study of blood T cells in healthy people across ages. With 5 bases removed from V and 5 bases from J, the gap between germline ends came to 15 bases. The CDR3 totals 14 residues. With a J-beta primer mix and a sample-barcoded 5' primer, a second PCR ran about 6 to 11 cycles. MiXCR was run by TCRdb on the 5' RACE reads, yielding one entry per CDR3 protein. The data contain around 850,000 distinct CDR3 sequences, under 40% of them singletons. This chain links TRBV12-3 or TRBV12-4 with TRBJ2-5, with D maybe TRBD1 (5 bases). The clonotype originates from a man younger than 30 in good health. The specimen was blood. In DNA, the CDR3 is TGTGCCAGCAGTAAGGACATTCATCGCGAGACCCAGTACTTC. It specifies CASSKDIHRETQYF.